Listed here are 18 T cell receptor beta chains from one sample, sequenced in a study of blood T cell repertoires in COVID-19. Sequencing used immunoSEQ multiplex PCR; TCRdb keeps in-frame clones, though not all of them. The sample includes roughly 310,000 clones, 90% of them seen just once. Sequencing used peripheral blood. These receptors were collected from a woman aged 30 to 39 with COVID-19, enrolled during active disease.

CDR3 loop: CASKEGGAGITDTQYF. The CDR3, as DNA: TGTGCCAGCAAAGAGGGGGGGGCGGGTATTACAGATACGCAGTATTTT. The chain is built from TRBV28 and TRBJ2-3, with a weak D call TRBD2 (7 bases). The CDR3 sequence is 16 residues long. The germline CDR1 and CDR2 sequences are MDHEN and SYDVKM. The ends were cut back, 7 bases at V and 3 bases at J, with 20 bases in the middle.

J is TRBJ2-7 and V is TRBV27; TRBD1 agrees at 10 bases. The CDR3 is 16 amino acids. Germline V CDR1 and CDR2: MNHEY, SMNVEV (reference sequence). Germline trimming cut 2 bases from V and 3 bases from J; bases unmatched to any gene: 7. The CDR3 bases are TGTGCCAGCAGTTTACGTCCGGGACAGGGGAGCTACGAGCAGTACTTC. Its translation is CASSLRPGQGSYEQYF.

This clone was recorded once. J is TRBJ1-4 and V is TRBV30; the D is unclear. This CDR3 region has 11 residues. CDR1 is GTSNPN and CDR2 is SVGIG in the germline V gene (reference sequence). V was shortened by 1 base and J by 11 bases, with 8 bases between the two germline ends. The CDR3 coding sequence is TGTGCCTGGAGTGCTGGAGGGAAACTGTTTTTT. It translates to CAWSAGGKLFF. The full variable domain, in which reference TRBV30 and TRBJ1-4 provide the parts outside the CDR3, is SQTIHQWPATLVQPVGSPLSLECTVEGTSNPNLYWYRQAAGRGLQLLFYSVGIGQISSEVPQNLSASRPQDRQFILSSKKLLLSDSGFYLCAWSAGGKLFFGSGTQLSVL.

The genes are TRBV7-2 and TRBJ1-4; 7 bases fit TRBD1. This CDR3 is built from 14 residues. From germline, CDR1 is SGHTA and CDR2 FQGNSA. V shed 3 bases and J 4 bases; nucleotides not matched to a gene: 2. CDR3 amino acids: CASSLDRNNEKLFF. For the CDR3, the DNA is TGTGCCAGCAGCTTGGACAGGAATAATGAAAAACTGTTTTTT.

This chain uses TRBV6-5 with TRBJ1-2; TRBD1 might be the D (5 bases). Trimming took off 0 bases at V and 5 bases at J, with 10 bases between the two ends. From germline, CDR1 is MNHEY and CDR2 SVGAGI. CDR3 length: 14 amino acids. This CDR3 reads CASSYSGSGYGYTF. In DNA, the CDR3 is TGTGCCAGCAGTTACTCGGGCTCAGGGTATGGCTACACCTTC.

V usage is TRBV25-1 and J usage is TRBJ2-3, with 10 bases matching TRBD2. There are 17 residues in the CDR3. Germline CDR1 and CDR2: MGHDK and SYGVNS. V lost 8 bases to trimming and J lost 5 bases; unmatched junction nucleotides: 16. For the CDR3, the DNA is TGTGCCAGCGGGCTAGCGGGAGCTGCTGGTGGGAGAGATACGCAGTATTTT. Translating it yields CASGLAGAAGGRDTQYF.

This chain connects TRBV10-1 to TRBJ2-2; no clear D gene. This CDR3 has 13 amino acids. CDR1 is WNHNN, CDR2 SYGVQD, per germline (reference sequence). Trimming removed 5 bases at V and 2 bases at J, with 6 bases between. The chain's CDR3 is CASSLLNTGELFF. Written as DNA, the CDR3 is TGCGCCAGCAGTCTTCTCAACACCGGGGAGCTGTTTTTT.

The CDR3 nucleotides read TGTGCCAGCAGCCCCCCGGGGAGGGACATAGGCTACACCTTC. It specifies CASSPPGRDIGYTF. The chain employs TRBV6-5 and TRBJ1-2, with D perhaps TRBD1 (6 bases). This CDR3 is built from 14 residues. V was shortened by 6 bases and J by 8 bases, with 19 bases between the two germline ends. The germline V gene encodes CDR1 MNHEY and CDR2 SVGAGI.

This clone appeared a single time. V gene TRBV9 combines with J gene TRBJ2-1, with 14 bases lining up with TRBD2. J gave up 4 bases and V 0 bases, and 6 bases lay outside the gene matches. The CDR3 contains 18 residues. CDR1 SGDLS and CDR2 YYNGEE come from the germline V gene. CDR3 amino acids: CASSVGLAGGPGYNEQFF. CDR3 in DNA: TGTGCCAGCAGCGTAGGACTAGCGGGAGGGCCGGGATACAATGAGCAGTTCTTC. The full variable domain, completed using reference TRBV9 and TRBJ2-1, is DSGVTQTPKHLITATGQRVTLRCSPRSGDLSVYWYQQSLDQGLQFLIQYYNGEERAKGNILERFSAQQFPDLHSELNLSSLELGDSALYFCASSVGLAGGPGYNEQFFGPGTRLTVL.

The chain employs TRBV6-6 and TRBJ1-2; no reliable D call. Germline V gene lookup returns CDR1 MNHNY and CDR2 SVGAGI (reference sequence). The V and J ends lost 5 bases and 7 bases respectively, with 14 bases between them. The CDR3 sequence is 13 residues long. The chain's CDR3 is CASSAHRDSGYTF. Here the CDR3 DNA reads TGTGCCAGCAGTGCACATAGAGACTCTGGCTACACCTTC.

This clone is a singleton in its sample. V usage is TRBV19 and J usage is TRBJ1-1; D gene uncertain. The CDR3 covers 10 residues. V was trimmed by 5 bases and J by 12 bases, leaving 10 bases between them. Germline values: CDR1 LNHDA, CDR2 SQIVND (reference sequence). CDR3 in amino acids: CASSLGETFF. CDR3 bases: TGTGCCAGTAGTCTAGGAGAGACTTTCTTT.

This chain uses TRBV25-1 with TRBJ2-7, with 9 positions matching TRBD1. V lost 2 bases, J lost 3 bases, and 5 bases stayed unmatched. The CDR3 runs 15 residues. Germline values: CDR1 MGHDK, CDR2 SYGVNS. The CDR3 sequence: CASSEKQGAVYEQYF. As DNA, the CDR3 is TGTGCCAGCAGTGAAAAACAGGGGGCGGTCTACGAGCAGTACTTC.

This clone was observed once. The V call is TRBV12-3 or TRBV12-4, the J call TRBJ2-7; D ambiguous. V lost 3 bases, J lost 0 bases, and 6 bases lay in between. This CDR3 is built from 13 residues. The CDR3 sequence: CASSFGFSYEQYF. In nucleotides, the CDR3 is TGTGCCAGCAGTTTCGGGTTCTCCTACGAGCAGTACTTC.

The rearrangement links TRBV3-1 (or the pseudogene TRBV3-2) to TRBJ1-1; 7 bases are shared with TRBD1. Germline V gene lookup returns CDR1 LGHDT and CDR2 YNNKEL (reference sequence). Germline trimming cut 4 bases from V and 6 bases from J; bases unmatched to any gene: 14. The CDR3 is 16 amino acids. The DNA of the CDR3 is TGTGCCAGCAGCCTAGGGGGCGGGCGGGGAGATGCTGAAGCTTTCTTT. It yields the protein CASSLGGGRGDAEAFF.

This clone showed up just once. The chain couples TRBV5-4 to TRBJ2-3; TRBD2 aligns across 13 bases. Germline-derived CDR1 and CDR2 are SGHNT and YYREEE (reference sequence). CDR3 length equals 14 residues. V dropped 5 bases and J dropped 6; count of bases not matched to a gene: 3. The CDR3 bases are TGTGCCAGCAGGCGACTAGCGGGAGGTGATACGCAGTATTTT. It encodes CASRRLAGGDTQYF.

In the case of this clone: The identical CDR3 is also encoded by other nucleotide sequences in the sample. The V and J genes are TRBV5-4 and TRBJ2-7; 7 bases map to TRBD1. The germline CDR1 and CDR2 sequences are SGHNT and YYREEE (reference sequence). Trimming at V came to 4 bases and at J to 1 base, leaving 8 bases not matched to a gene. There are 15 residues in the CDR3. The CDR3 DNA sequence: TGTGCCAGCAGCCCCGGCCGGGACAGTTCCTACGAGCAGTACTTC. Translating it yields CASSPGRDSSYEQYF.

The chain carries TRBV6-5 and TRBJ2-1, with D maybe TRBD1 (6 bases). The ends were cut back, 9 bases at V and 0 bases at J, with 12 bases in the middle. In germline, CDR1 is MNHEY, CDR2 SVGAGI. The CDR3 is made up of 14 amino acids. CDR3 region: CASIRGSSYNEQFF. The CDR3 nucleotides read TGTGCCAGTATCAGGGGTAGCTCCTACAATGAGCAGTTCTTC.

Here the CDR3 DNA reads TGTGCCTGGGGTGGGACAGCTCTTGTGGGTGAGCAGTACTTC. It specifies CAWGGTALVGEQYF. The chain couples TRBV30 to TRBJ2-7; 7 bases are shared with TRBD1. Germline assignment: CDR1 GTSNPN and CDR2 SVGIG (reference sequence). The CDR3 covers 14 residues. The V segment lost 5 bases and the J segment 7 bases; nucleotides outside the gene matches: 14.